The rows below give T cell receptor beta chains drawn from one sample of a study of beta chain features in type 1 diabetes. Sequencing used immunoSEQ multiplex PCR; TCRdb keeps in-frame clones, though not all of them. Of roughly 150,000 clones in the sample, just over 9% were seen once. The material sequenced was central memory CD4+ T cells from blood. All receptors come from a woman between 18 and 29 years old in good health. CDR3s leave out the opening cysteine and the closing phenylalanine or tryptophan.

v_gene: TRBV9; CDR3aa: ASSPRPGLAGLEQY
v_gene: TRBV7-2; CDR3aa: ASSLALLAGGLSDTQY
v_gene: TRBV28; CDR3aa: ASSPDSNYGYT
v_gene: TRBV27; CDR3aa: ATRTGLTGELF
v_gene: TRBV6-5; CDR3aa: ASSAGAETQY
v_gene: TRBV4-3; CDR3aa: ASSQDSRGDPGGYT
v_gene: TRBV5-4; CDR3aa: ASSSGQGTNEKLF
v_gene: TRBV7-6; CDR3aa: ASSLQTGGNQPQH
v_gene: TRBV4-3; CDR3aa: ASSQDARRDGAYEQY
v_gene: TRBV30; CDR3aa: AWSTPDSPQY
v_gene: TRBV30; CDR3aa: AWSLSREAF
v_gene: TRBV2; CDR3aa: ASSLSGRSNNEQF
v_gene: TRBV28; CDR3aa: ASSYGTLEAF
v_gene: TRBV18; CDR3aa: ASSQGSGSGYEQY
v_gene: TRBV4-1; CDR3aa: ASSQVDMGFPGANVLT
v_gene: TRBV7-2; CDR3aa: ASSLELAGYEQY
v_gene: TRBV5-1; CDR3aa: ASGSDSQNTEAF
v_gene: TRBV19; CDR3aa: ASSGTSGVGETQY